Listed below are T cell receptor beta chains from one sample, sequenced in a study of blood T cell dynamics during melanoma immunotherapy. This table comes from immunoSEQ multiplex PCR, and its TCRdb copy is limited to in-frame clones, with some not included. The table records over 10,000 clones, about 90% of them present only once. The input for sequencing was effector memory CD8+ T cells from blood, taken from a patient treated with checkpoint blockade. Receptors originate from a human donor with melanoma. CDR3s include the opening cysteine and the closing phenylalanine or tryptophan. Each record gives: V gene, D gene, J gene, clone size, CDR3 protein, CDR3 DNA. A D gene is named only where the DNA matches it firmly. Clone size, where shown, is once, few, many, or a class for clones that have expanded.

TRBV7-9,TRBD2,TRBJ2-7,-,CASRAGLAGSYEQYF,TGTGCCAGCAGGGCTGGACTAGCGGGGTCCTACGAGCAGTACTTC
TRBV14,TRBD2,TRBJ2-1,-,CASSQGLAGVNEQFF,TGTGCCAGCAGCCAAGGACTAGCGGGAGTGAATGAGCAGTTCTTC
TRBV5-1,-,TRBJ2-1,-,CASSLGIVDEQFF,TGCGCCAGCAGCTTGGGAATAGTGGATGAGCAGTTCTTC
TRBV7-2,-,TRBJ2-7,-,CATRDGSYEQYF,TGTGCCACCCGGGACGGCTCCTACGAGCAGTACTTC
TRBV7-9,-,TRBJ1-2,-,CASSPLGPGGYTF,TGTGCCAGCAGCCCACTAGGTCCCGGTGGCTACACCTTC
TRBV20-1,-,TRBJ1-2,-,CSARSTASTSF,TGCAGTGCTCGTTCGACAGCCTCTACAAGCTTC
TRBV30,-,TRBJ2-7,-,CAWSLFGGAYEQYF,TGTGCCTGGAGCCTGTTCGGGGGAGCCTACGAGCAGTACTTC
TRBV11-2,TRBD1,TRBJ1-2,-,CASSLAIGQGASDYTF,TGTGCCAGCAGCTTGGCGATCGGACAGGGGGCGTCTGACTACACCTTC
TRBV6-5,-,TRBJ1-2,-,CASSLSLPADGYTF,TGTGCCAGCAGTCTTTCCCTCCCCGCGGATGGCTACACCTTC
TRBV27,-,TRBJ1-5,-,CASTPGMNQPQHF,TGTGCCAGCACCCCGGGGATGAATCAGCCCCAGCATTTT
TRBV4-1,-,TRBJ2-7,-,CASSQDQFKSSEQYF,TGCGCCAGCAGCCAAGACCAATTCAAAAGCTCCGAGCAGTACTTC
TRBV4-1,-,TRBJ1-5,-,CASSQEPDAGQPQHF,TGCGCCAGCAGCCAAGAACCAGACGCGGGACAGCCCCAGCATTTT
TRBV14,TRBD2,TRBJ2-7,-,CASSQTELANSAYEQYF,TGTGCCAGCAGCCAGACAGAACTAGCGAACTCAGCCTACGAGCAGTACTTC
TRBV28,-,TRBJ1-5,-,CASSFGGFQPQHF,TGTGCCAGCAGTTTCGGAGGGTTTCAGCCCCAGCATTTT
TRBV15,TRBD2,TRBJ2-1,-,CATSRLAGGPNEQFF,TGTGCCACCAGCAGATTAGCGGGAGGGCCTAATGAGCAGTTCTTC
TRBV7-9,-,TRBJ1-1,-,CASTIMGAEAFF,TGTGCCAGCACCATAATGGGCGCTGAAGCTTTCTTT
TRBV11-2,-,TRBJ2-7,-,CASSLGRTYEQYF,TGTGCCAGCAGCTTAGGTAGGACCTACGAGCAGTACTTC
TRBV19,TRBD1,TRBJ1-4,-,CASSTGESREKLFF,TGTGCCAGTAGCACAGGGGAGTCACGGGAAAAACTGTTTTTT
TRBV7-9,-,TRBJ2-7,-,CASSPAEGPYEQYF,TGTGCCAGCAGCCCCGCGGAGGGCCCCTACGAGCAGTACTTC
TRBV14,-,TRBJ2-1,once,CASSRDTFYNEQFF,TGTGCCAGCAGCCGGGACACATTTTACAATGAGCAGTTCTTC
TRBV5-1,-,TRBJ1-3,-,CASSPANSGNTIYF,TGCGCCAGCAGCCCGGCCAACTCTGGAAACACCATATATTTT
TRBV9,TRBD2,TRBJ2-1,-,CASSALAGAYNEQFF,TGTGCCAGCAGCGCACTAGCGGGCGCGTACAATGAGCAGTTCTTC
TRBV19,-,TRBJ2-7,few,CASSWALGTSSYEQYF,TGTGCCAGTAGTTGGGCTTTGGGGACCAGCTCCTACGAGCAGTACTTC
TRBV5-1,-,TRBJ2-7,once,CASSLLGRAEQYF,TGCGCCAGCAGCTTGCTCGGCAGGGCCGAGCAGTACTTC
TRBV27,TRBD1,TRBJ2-1,-,CASSFGTAYHEQFF,TGTGCCAGCAGTTTTGGGACAGCATACCATGAGCAGTTCTTC
TRBV28,-,TRBJ2-2,-,CASSLQQLNTGELFF,TGTGCCAGCAGTTTACAGCAGCTAAACACCGGGGAGCTGTTTTTT
TRBV7-2,-,TRBJ2-2,-,CASSLFLARTGELFF,TGTGCCAGCAGCTTATTTCTAGCGAGGACCGGGGAGCTGTTTTTT
TRBV4-1,-,TRBJ1-2,-,CASSQAAASGYTF,TGCGCCAGCAGCCAAGCGGCCGCATCGGGCTACACCTTC
TRBV28,-,TRBJ1-4,-,CASSFPPTRSGREKLFF,TGTGCCAGCAGTTTTCCGCCAACACGCTCGGGGCGAGAAAAACTGTTTTTT
TRBV28,TRBD1,TRBJ1-1,once,CASSLEGQANTEAFF,TGTGCCAGCAGTTTAGAGGGACAGGCGAACACTGAAGCTTTCTTT
TRBV11-2,-,TRBJ2-7,-,CASSFTGSEQYF,TGTGCCAGCAGCTTCACAGGGAGCGAGCAGTACTTC
TRBV11-2,-,TRBJ1-2,-,CASSLDREITNYGYTF,TGTGCCAGCAGCTTAGATCGTGAGATAACGAACTATGGCTACACCTTC
TRBV28,-,TRBJ2-2,-,CASSIAGDRGELFF,TGTGCCAGCAGTATCGCAGGGGATCGAGGGGAGCTGTTTTTT
TRBV19,-,TRBJ2-7,-,CASSILPRNEQYF,TGTGCCAGTAGTATCCTGCCGCGGAACGAGCAGTACTTC
TRBV25-1,TRBD2,TRBJ2-2,-,CASTLGTSGRGAPGELFF,TGTGCCAGCACCCTCGGGACTAGCGGGAGGGGAGCTCCCGGGGAGCTGTTTTTT
TRBV5-5,TRBD2,TRBJ2-7,-,CASSDAVVTSGYYKQYF,TGTGCCAGCAGCGACGCCGTGGTGACTAGCGGTTACTACAAGCAGTACTTC
TRBV19,TRBD1,TRBJ2-7,-,CASSPGTGFTEQYF,TGTGCCAGTAGTCCCGGGACAGGGTTCACCGAGCAGTACTTC
TRBV6-5,-,TRBJ2-3,-,CASSPGHGATDTQYF,TGTGCCAGCAGCCCCGGCCATGGGGCCACAGATACGCAGTATTTT
TRBV28,-,TRBJ1-5,-,CASLVDRHNQPQHF,TGTGCCAGCTTGGTTGACAGACACAATCAGCCCCAGCATTTT
TRBV13,-,TRBJ1-1,-,CASSLREPNTEAFF,TGTGCCAGCAGCCTCCGGGAACCTAACACTGAAGCTTTCTTT
TRBV5-1,-,TRBJ2-1,-,CASSSPDTYNEQFF,TGCGCCAGCAGCTCACCCGATACCTACAATGAGCAGTTCTTC
TRBV27,-,TRBJ2-3,once,CASSWQGPSTDTQYF,TGTGCCAGCAGTTGGCAGGGCCCTAGCACAGATACGCAGTATTTT
TRBV9,-,TRBJ1-2,-,CASSVDGGVNYGYTF,TGTGCCAGCAGCGTAGACGGGGGAGTGAACTATGGCTACACCTTC
TRBV6-5,-,TRBJ1-2,-,CASSYSNPGGRGYTF,TGTGCCAGCAGTTACTCGAATCCCGGGGGCAGGGGCTACACCTTC
TRBV2,-,TRBJ2-7,once,CASKEYPTEAYEQYF,TGTGCCAGCAAGGAGTATCCGACAGAAGCCTACGAGCAGTACTTC
TRBV19,-,TRBJ1-2,-,CASSQGYGYTF,TGTGCCAGTAGTCAGGGCTATGGCTACACCTTC
TRBV19,-,TRBJ1-1,once,CASRWGAHPMNTEAFF,TGTGCCAGTAGATGGGGTGCCCACCCCATGAACACTGAAGCTTTCTTT
TRBV6-4,-,TRBJ2-1,-,CASSDLVGEQFF,TGTGCCAGCAGTGACCTGGTGGGTGAGCAGTTCTTC
TRBV14,TRBD1,TRBJ1-4,-,CASSAGQFTNEKLFF,TGTGCCAGCAGCGCGGGACAGTTTACTAATGAAAAACTGTTTTTT
TRBV27,-,TRBJ2-1,-,CASSLSSGQNNEQFF,TGTGCCAGCAGTTTATCTTCTGGGCAGAACAATGAGCAGTTCTTC
TRBV7-7,-,TRBJ1-2,-,CASSPWTDNSIDGYTF,TGTGCCAGCAGCCCCTGGACAGACAACTCAATTGATGGCTACACCTTC
TRBV28,TRBD2,TRBJ2-7,-,CASSRYGGSGSYEQYF,TGTGCCAGCAGTCGCTACGGGGGAAGCGGGAGTTACGAGCAGTACTTC
TRBV19,TRBD1,TRBJ2-7,-,CASSIDRQGYEQYF,TGTGCCAGTAGTATAGACCGACAGGGCTACGAGCAGTACTTC
TRBV27,-,TRBJ1-1,-,CASNSPHWEEAFF,TGTGCCAGCAATTCCCCTCACTGGGAGGAAGCTTTCTTT
TRBV18,-,TRBJ2-3,-,CASSPTLPAHAGTDTQYF,TGTGCCAGCTCCCCTACACTACCGGCGCACGCGGGCACAGATACGCAGTATTTT
TRBV5-6,-,TRBJ1-3,-,CASSGVSITSGNTIYF,TGTGCCAGCAGCGGAGTCTCGATCACCTCTGGAAACACCATATATTTT
TRBV10-3,-,TRBJ2-3,-,CATGQGSDTQYF,TGTGCCACCGGCCAGGGCAGCGATACGCAGTATTTT